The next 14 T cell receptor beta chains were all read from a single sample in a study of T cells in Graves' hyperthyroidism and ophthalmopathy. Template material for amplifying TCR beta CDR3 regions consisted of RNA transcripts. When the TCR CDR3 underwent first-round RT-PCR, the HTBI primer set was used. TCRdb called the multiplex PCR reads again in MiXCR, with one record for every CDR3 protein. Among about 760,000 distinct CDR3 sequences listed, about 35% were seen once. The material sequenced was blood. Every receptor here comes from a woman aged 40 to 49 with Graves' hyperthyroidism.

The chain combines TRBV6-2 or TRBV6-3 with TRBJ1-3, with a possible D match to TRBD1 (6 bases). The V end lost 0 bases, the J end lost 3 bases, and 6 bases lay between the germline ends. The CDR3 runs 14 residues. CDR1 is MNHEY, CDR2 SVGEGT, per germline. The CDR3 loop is CASSYSTGGNTIYF. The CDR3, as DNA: TGTGCCAGCAGTTACTCGACAGGTGGAAACACCATATATTTT.

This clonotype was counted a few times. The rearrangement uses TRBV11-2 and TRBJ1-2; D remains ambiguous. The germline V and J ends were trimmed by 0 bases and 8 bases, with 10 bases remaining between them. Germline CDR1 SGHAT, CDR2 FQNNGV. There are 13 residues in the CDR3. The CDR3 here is CASSLDLVTGYTF. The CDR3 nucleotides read TGTGCCAGCAGCTTAGATCTGGTCACCGGCTACACCTTC.

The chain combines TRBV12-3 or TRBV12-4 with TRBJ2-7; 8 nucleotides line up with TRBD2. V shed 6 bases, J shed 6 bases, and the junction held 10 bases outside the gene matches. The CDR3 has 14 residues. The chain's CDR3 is CASRTGTSSGEQYF. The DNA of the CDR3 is TGTGCCAGCAGGACCGGGACTAGTTCTGGCGAGCAGTACTTC.

Here the CDR3 DNA reads TGTGCCAGCAGTTTCCGGGACAGGGGGCGCCCCGAGCAGTACTTC. Translation: CASSFRDRGRPEQYF. This chain uses TRBV12-3 or TRBV12-4 with TRBJ2-7; TRBD1 agrees at 12 bases. The junction had 6 bases not matched to a gene; V was cut back by 3 bases and J by 6 bases. This CDR3 is built from 15 residues.

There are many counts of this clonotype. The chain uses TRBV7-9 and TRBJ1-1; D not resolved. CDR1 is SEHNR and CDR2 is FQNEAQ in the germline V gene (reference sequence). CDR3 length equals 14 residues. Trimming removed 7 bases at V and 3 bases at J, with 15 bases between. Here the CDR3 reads CASTKRTDYTEAFF. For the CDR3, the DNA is TGTGCCAGCACCAAACGGACGGACTACACTGAAGCTTTCTTT.

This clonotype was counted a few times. In DNA, the CDR3 is TGTGCCAGCAGGGCGTTGGGGACCGAGCAGTACTTC. Translated: CASRALGTEQYF. V gene TRBV28 combines with J gene TRBJ2-7; D may correspond to TRBD1 or TRBD2 (5 bases each). The germline CDR1 and CDR2 sequences are MDHEN and SYDVKM. This CDR3 is built from 12 residues. Trimming took off 6 bases at V and 6 bases at J, with 12 bases between the two ends. Supplemented by reference TRBV28 and TRBJ2-7, the full variable domain reads DVKVTQSSRYLVKRTGEKVFLECVQDMDHENMFWYRQDPGLGLRLIYFSYDVKMKEKGDIPEGYSVSREKKERFSLILESASTNQTSMYLCASRALGTEQYFGPGTRLTVT.

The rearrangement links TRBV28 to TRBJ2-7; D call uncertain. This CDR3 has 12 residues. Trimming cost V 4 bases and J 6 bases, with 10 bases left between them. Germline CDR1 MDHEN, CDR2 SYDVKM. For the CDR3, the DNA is TGTGCCAGCAGTTCTCCCCCTCTCGAGCAGTACTTC. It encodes CASSSPPLEQYF.

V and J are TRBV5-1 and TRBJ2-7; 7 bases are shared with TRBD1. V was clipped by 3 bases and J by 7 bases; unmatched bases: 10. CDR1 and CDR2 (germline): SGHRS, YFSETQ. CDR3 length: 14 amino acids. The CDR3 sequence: CASSSTGVQGEQYF. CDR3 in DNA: TGCGCCAGCAGCTCCACAGGGGTCCAGGGAGAGCAGTACTTC.

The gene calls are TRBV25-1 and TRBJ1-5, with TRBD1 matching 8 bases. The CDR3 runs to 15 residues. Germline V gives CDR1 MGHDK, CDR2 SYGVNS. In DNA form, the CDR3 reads TGTGCTAGCGTTCCATCAGGGGGCAAGAATCAGCCCCAGCATTTT. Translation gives CASVPSGGKNQPQHF.

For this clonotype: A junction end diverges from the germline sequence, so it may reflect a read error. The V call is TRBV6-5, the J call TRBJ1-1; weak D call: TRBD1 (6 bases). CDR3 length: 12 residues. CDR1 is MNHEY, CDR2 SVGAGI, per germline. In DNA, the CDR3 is TGTGCCATCAGTTACTCCACAGGGCCGGCTCTCTTT. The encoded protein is CAISYSTGPALF.

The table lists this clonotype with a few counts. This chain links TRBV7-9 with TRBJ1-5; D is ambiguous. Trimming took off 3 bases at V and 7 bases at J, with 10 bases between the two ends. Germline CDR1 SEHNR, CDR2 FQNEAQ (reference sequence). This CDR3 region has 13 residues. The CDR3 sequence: CASSFTPRQPQHF. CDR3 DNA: TGTGCCAGCAGCTTTACCCCCAGACAGCCCCAGCATTTT.

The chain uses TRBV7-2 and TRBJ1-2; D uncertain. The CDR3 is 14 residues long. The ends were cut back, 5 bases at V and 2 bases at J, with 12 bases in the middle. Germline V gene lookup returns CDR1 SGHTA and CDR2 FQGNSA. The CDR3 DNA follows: TGTGCCAGCAGCCTCGTAGGACGCAACTATGGCTACACCTTC. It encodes CASSLVGRNYGYTF. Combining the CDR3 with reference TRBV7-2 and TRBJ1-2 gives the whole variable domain GAGVSQSPSNKVTEKGKDVELRCDPISGHTALYWYRQSLGQGLEFLIYFQGNSAPDKSGLPSDRFSAERTGGSVSTLTIQRTQQEDSAVYLCASSLVGRNYGYTFGSGTRLTVV.

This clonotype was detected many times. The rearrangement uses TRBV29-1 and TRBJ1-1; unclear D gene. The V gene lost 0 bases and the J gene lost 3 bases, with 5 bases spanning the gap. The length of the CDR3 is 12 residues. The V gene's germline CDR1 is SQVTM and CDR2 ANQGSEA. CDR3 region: CSVEDGDTEAFF. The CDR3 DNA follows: TGCAGCGTTGAAGACGGGGACACTGAAGCTTTCTTT.

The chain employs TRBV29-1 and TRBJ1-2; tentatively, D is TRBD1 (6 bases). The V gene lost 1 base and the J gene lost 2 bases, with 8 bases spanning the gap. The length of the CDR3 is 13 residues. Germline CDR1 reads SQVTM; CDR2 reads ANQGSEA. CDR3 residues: CSVEGGQNYGYTF. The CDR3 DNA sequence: TGCAGCGTTGAAGGGGGGCAAAACTATGGCTACACCTTC.